This entry lists 7 T cell receptor beta chains sequenced from one sample in a study of cytomegalovirus exposure and HLA in healthy donors (dated by TCRdb to the late 2010s). Libraries were built with the immunoSEQ multiplex PCR assay. For the multiplex PCR, a mixture combining 60 forward primers for TCR Vbeta segments and 13 reverse primers for TCR Jbeta segments was used. The table was pulled from immuneACCESS by TCRdb, which kept in-frame rearrangements only. Such tables lose some clones; where checked, under half of the loss comes from unresolved V genes, and the rest has no known cause. This sample lists approximately 130,000 clones; about 83% were detected once. The ten most abundant clones make up 3.4% of the sample. Specimen: PBMCs. These receptors all come from a man under 40 in good health and CMV-seronegative.

This clone occurred once. This chain connects TRBV6-1 to TRBJ2-1; 7 positions agree with TRBD2. This CDR3 spans 15 amino acids. With 4 bases clipped from V and 3 bases from J, the junction kept 6 bases outside the gene matches. Germline V gene sequence: CDR1 MNHNS, CDR2 SASEGT. The CDR3 reads CASSVQRGDYNEQFF. CDR3 sequence (DNA): TGTGCCAGCAGTGTACAGCGGGGAGACTACAATGAGCAGTTCTTC.

The rearrangement uses TRBV5-6 and TRBJ1-5; tentatively, D is TRBD1 (6 bases). The germline V gene has CDR1 SGHDT and CDR2 YYEEEE. Trimming pared 5 bases from V and 5 bases from J, leaving 20 bases between. This CDR3 is built from 16 residues. The CDR3 sequence is CASRTTRGGPDQPQHF. The CDR3 DNA follows: TGTGCCAGCAGGACGACTAGGGGGGGGCCGGATCAGCCCCAGCATTTT.

V and J are TRBV7-3 and TRBJ1-1; 8 bases are shared with TRBD1. Germline values: CDR1 SGHTA, CDR2 FQGTGA. The trim removed 4 bases at V and 0 bases at J, leaving 10 bases unmatched. This CDR3 contains 17 residues. The DNA for the CDR3 is TGTGCCAGCAGCTCCTATGGGACAGGCCAGGTGAACACTGAAGCTTTCTTT. This translates into CASSSYGTGQVNTEAFF.

The rearrangement links TRBV5-1 to TRBJ2-7, with 8 bases lining up with TRBD2. The CDR3 extends over 13 amino acids. The germline V gene encodes CDR1 SGHRS and CDR2 YFSETQ. With 0 bases clipped from V and 6 bases from J, the junction kept 2 bases outside the gene matches. DNA for the CDR3: TGCGCCAGCAGCTTGGAGGGACTAGGCGAGCAGTACTTC. Translating gives CASSLEGLGEQYF.

The genes are TRBV28 and TRBJ1-2; a possible D gene is TRBD1 (6 bases). Looked up from germline, CDR1 is MDHEN and CDR2 is SYDVKM. There are 12 residues in the CDR3. V was trimmed by 7 bases and J by 8 bases, leaving 14 bases between them. DNA for the CDR3: TGTGCCAGCACCGCGGACAGACGGGGCTACACCTTC. This encodes CASTADRRGYTF.

J is TRBJ2-1 and V is TRBV14, with D possibly being TRBD2 (6 bases). This CDR3 has 14 amino acids. Germline CDR1 SGHDN, CDR2 FVKESK. Trimming shortened V by 4 bases and J by 12 bases, and 19 bases separated the two germline ends. The CDR3: CASSLETRGRGQFF. DNA for the CDR3: TGTGCCAGCAGCCTTGAGACTCGGGGGAGAGGGCAGTTCTTC.

The rearrangement joins TRBV7-9 to TRBJ1-1; perhaps TRBD1 as D (6 bases). This CDR3 spans 15 amino acids. The germline CDR1 and CDR2 sequences are SEHNR and FQNEAQ (reference sequence). V gave up 5 bases and J gave up 0 bases, with 13 bases separating them. The CDR3, as DNA: TGTGCCAGCAGCGGAAGGACAGATATGAACACTGAAGCTTTCTTT. It translates to CASSGRTDMNTEAFF.